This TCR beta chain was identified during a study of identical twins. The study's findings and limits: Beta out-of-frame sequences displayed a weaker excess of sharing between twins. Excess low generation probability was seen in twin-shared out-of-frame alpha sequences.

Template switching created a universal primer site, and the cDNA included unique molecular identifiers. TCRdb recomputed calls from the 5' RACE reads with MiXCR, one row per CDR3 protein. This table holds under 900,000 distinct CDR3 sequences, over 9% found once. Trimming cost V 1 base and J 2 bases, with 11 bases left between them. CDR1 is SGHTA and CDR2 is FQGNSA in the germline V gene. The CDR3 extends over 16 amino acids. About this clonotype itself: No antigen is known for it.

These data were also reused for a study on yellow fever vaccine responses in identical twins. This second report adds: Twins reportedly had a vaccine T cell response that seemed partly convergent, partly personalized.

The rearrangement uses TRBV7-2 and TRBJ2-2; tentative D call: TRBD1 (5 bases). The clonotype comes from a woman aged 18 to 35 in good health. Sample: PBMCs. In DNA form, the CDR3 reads TGTGCCAGCAGCTTAGTTGCAGGGCGCAACACCGGGGAGCTGTTTTTT. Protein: CASSLVAGRNTGELFF.